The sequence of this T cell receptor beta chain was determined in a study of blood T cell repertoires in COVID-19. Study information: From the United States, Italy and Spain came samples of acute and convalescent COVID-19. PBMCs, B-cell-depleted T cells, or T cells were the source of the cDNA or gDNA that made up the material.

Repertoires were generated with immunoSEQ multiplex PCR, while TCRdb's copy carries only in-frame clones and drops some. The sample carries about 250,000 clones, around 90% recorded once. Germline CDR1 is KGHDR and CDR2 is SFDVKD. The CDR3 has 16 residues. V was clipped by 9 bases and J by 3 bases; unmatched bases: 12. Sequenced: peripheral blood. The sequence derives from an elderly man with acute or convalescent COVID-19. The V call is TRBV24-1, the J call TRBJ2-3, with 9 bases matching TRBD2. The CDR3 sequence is CATGPRVAGVTDTQYF. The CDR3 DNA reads TGTGCCACCGGCCCTCGGGTAGCGGGAGTGACAGATACGCAGTATTTT.